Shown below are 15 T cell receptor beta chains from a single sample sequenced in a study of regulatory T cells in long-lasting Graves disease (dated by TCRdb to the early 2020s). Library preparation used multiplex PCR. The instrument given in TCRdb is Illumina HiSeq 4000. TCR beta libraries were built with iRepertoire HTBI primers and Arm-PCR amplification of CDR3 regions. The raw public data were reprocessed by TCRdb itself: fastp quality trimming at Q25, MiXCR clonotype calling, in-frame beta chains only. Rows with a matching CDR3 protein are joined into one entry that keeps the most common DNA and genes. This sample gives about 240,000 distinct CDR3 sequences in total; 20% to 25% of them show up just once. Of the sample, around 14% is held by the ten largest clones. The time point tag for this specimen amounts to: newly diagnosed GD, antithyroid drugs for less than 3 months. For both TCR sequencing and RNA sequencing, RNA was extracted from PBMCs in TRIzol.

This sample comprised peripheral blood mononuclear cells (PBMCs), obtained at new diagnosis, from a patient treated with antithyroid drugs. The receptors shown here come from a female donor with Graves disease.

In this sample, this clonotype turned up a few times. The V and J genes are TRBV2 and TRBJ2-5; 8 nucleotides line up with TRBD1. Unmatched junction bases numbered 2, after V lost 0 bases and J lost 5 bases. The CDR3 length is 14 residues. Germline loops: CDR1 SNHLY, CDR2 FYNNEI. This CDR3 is CASSEARQGETQYF. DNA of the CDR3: TGTGCCAGCAGTGAAGCCCGACAGGGGGAGACCCAGTACTTC.

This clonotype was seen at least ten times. CDR3: CASSNGPGGGIADTQYF. CDR3 DNA sequence: TGTGCCAGCAGCAACGGCCCGGGAGGGGGGATTGCAGATACGCAGTATTTT. The rearrangement uses TRBV5-4 and TRBJ2-3; 8 bases match TRBD2. Germline assignment: CDR1 SGHNT and CDR2 YYREEE (reference sequence). There are 17 residues in the CDR3. J was trimmed by 4 bases and V by 4 bases; bases with no gene match: 14. Full variable domain (rest looked up from reference TRBV5-4 and TRBJ2-3): ETGVTQSPTHLIKTRGQQVTLRCSSQSGHNTVSWYQQALGQGPQFIFQYYREEENGRGNFPPRFSGLQFPNYSSELNVNALELDDSALYLCASSNGPGGGIADTQYFGPGTRLTVL.

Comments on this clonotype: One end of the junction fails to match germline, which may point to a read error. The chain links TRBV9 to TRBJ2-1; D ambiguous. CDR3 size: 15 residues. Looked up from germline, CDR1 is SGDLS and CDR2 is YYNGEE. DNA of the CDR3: TGTGCCAGCAGCGGGGTACTGAGCTCCTACAATGGGCAGTTCTTC. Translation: CASSGVLSSYNGQFF.

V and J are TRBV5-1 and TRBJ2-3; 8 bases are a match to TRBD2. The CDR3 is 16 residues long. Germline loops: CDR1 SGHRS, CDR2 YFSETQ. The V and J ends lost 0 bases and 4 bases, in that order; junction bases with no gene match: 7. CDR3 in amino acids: CASSLVASGRPDTQYF. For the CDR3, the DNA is TGCGCCAGCAGCTTGGTAGCTAGCGGGCGCCCAGATACGCAGTATTTT.

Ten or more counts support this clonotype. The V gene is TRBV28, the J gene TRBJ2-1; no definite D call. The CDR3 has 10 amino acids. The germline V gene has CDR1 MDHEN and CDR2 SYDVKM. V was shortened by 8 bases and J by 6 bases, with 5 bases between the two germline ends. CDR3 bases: TGTGCCAGCGGCCGCAATGAGCAGTTCTTC. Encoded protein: CASGRNEQFF.

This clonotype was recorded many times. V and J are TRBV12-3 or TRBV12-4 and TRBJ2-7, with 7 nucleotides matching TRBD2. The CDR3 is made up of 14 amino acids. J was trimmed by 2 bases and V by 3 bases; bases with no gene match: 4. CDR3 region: CASSLTAGPYEQYF. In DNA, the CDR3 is TGTGCCAGCAGTTTGACAGCGGGGCCCTACGAGCAGTACTTC.

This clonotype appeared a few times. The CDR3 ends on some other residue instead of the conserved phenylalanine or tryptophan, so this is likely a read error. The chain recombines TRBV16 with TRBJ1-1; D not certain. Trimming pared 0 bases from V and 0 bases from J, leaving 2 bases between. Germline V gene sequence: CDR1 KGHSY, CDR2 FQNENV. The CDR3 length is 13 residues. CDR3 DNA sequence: TGTGCCAGCAGCCAATCAGTGAACACTGAAGCTTTCGTT. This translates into CASSQSVNTEAFV.

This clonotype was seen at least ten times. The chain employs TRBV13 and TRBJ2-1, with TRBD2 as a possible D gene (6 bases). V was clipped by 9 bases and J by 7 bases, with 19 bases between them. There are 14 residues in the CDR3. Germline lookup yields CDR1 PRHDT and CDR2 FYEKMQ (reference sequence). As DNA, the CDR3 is TGTGCCAGTCAGCGTTGGGGTGCGGGAAATGAGCAGTTCTTC. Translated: CASQRWGAGNEQFF.

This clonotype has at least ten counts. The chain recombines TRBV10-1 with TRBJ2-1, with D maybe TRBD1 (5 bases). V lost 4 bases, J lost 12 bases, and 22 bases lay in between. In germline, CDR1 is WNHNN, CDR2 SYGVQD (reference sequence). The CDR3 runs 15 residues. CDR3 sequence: CASSVGQGSVEGQFF. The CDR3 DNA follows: TGCGCCAGCAGTGTCGGGCAGGGAAGTGTGGAAGGGCAGTTCTTC.

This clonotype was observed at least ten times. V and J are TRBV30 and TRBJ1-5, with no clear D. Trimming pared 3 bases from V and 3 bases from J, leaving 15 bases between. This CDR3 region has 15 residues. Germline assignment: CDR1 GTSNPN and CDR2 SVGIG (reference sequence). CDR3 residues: CAWSQRLGNNQPQHF. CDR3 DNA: TGTGCCTGGAGCCAACGGTTAGGGAACAATCAGCCCCAGCATTTT.

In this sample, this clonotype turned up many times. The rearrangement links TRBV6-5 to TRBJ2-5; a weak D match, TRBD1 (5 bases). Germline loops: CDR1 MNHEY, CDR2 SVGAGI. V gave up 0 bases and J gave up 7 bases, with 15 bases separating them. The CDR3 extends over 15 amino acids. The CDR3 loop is CASSYSTGFKATQYF. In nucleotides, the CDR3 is TGTGCCAGCAGTTACTCCACAGGTTTCAAAGCGACCCAGTACTTC.

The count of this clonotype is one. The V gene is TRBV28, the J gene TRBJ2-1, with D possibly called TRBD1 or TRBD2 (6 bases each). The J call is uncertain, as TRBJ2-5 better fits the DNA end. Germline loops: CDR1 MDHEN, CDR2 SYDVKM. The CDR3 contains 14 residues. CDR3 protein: CASSSGDTKETQYF. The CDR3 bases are TGTGCCAGCAGTTCGGGGGACACAAAAGAGACCCAGTACTTC.

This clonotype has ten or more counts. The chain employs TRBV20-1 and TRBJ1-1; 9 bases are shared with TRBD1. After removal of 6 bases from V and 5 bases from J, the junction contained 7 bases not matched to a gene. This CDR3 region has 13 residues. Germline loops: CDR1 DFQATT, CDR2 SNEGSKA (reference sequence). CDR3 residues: CSAPGTGKTEAFF. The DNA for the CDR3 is TGCAGTGCCCCAGGGACAGGGAAGACTGAAGCTTTCTTT.

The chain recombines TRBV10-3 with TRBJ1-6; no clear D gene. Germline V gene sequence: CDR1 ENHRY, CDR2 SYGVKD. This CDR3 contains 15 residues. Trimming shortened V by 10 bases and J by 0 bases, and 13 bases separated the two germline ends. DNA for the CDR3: TGTGCCACCGCGCGGGGAAGCTCCTATAATTCACCCCTCCACTTT. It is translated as CATARGSSYNSPLHF.

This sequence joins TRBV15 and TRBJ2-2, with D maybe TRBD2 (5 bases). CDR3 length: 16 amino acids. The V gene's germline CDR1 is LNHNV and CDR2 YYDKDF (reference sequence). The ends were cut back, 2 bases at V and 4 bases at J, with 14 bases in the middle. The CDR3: CATSRLRGRGTGELFF. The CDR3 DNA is TGTGCCACCAGCAGATTGCGCGGGCGCGGCACCGGGGAGCTGTTTTTT. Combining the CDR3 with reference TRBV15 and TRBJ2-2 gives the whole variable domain DAMVIQNPRYQVTQFGKPVTLSCSQTLNHNVMYWYQQKSSQAPKLLFHYYDKDFNNEADTPDNFQSRRPNTSFCFLDIRSPGLGDTAMYLCATSRLRGRGTGELFFGEGSRLTVL.